This T cell receptor beta chain was sequenced in a study of blood T cell repertoires in COVID-19. Study background: Spain, Italy and the United States supplied samples that represented acute and convalescent COVID-19.

Germline V gives CDR1 SNHLY, CDR2 FYNNEI. V shed 4 bases and J shed 8 bases, with 15 bases lying between them. CDR3 length: 14 residues. The study recruited people aged about 18 to 90 years across 20 to 30 US areas. For recovered donors of Cohort 3, there were two negative PCRs, clearance, or symptom resolution. Per the authors' pipeline: Cell counts per sample came from amplifying reference gene primers. Measured with immunoSEQ multiplex PCR; TCRdb has only the in-frame clones, and not every one. That table supplies the V and J calls and clone size; D and trimming were determined from the DNA. The table records 150,000 to 200,000 clones, around 90% of them present only once.

This TCR was recovered from a young woman who had recovered from COVID-19. Sequencing used PBMCs or T cells enriched from blood (not recorded which). The chain couples TRBV2 to TRBJ1-5; D is uncertain. CDR3 bases: TGTGCCAGCAGTGGCGGGATCTCCGTGGAGCCCCAGCATTTT. It yields the protein CASSGGISVEPQHF.